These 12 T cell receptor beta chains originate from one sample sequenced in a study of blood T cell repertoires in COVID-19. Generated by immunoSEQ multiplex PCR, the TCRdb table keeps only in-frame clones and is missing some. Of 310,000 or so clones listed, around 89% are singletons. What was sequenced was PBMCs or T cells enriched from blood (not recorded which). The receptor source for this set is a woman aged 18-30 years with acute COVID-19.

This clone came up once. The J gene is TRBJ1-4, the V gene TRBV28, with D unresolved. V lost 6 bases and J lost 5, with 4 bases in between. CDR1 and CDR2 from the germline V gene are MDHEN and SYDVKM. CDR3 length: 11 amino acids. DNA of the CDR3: TGTGCCAGCAGCCTGAATGAAAAACTGTTTTTT. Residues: CASSLNEKLFF.

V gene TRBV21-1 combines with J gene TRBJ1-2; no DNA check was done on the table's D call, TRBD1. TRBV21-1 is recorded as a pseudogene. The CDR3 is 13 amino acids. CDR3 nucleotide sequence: TGTGCCAGCAGCAAAGACATAAACTATGGCTACACCTTC. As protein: CASSKDINYGYTF.

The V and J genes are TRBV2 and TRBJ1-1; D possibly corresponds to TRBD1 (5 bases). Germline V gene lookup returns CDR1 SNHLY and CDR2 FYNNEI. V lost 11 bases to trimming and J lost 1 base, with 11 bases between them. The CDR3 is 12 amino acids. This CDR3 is CASRGGNTEAFF. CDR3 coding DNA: TGTGCCTCCCGGGGGGGGAACACTGAAGCTTTCTTT.

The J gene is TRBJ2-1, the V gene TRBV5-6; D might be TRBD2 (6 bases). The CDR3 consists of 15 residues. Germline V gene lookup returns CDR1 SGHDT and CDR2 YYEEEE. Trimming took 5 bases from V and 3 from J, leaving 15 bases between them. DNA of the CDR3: TGTGCCAGCAGACCTATACGGGAGAGCTACAATGAGCAGTTCTTC. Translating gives CASRPIRESYNEQFF.

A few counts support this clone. The DNA of the CDR3 is TGTGCCAGCAGCTCCTTTCCACGCGGCACAGATACGCAGTATTTT. Its translation: CASSSFPRGTDTQYF. V gene TRBV7-2 combines with J gene TRBJ2-3; the D is unclear. V lost 4 bases to trimming and J lost 1 base, with 12 bases between them. The CDR3 has 15 residues. The germline gives CDR1 SGHTA, CDR2 FQGNSA.

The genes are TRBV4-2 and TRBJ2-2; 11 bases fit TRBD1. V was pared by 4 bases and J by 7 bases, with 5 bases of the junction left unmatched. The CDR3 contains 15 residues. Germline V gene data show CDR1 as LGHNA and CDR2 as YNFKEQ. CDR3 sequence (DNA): TGTGCCAGCAGCCTTCCGGGACAGGGGGTCGGGGAGCTGTTTTTT. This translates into CASSLPGQGVGELFF.

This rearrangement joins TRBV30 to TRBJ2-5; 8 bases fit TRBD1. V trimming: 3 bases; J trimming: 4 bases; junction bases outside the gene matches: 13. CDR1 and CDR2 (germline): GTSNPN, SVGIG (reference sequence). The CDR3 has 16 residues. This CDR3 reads CAWSGLDRGSVETQYF. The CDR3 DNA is TGTGCCTGGAGCGGCCTTGACAGGGGTTCAGTAGAGACCCAGTACTTC.

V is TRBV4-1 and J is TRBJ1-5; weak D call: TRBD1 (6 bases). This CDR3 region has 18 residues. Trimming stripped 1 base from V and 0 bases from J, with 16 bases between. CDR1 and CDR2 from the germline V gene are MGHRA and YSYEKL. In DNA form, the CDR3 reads TGCGCCAGCAGCCAAGCGGGACCGGGACAAGTTAGCAATCAGCCCCAGCATTTT. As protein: CASSQAGPGQVSNQPQHF.

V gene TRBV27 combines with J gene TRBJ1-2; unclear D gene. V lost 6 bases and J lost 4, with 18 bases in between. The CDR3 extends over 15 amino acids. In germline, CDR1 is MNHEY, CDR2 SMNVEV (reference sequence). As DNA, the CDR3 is TGTGCCAGCAGCCCCATTGAGGCCCTTCCCTATGGCTACACCTTC. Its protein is CASSPIEALPYGYTF.

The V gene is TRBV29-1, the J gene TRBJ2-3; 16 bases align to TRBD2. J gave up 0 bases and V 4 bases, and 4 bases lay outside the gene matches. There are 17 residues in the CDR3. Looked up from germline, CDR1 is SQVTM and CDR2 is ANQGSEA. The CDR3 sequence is CSVGGTSGRASTDTQYF. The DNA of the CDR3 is TGCAGCGTTGGAGGGACTAGCGGGAGGGCTAGCACAGATACGCAGTATTTT.

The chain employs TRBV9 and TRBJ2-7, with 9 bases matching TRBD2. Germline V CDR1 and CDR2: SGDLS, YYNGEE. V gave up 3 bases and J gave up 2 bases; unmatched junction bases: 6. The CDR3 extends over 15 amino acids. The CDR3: CASSASSGAPYEQYF. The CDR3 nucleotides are TGTGCCAGCAGCGCGTCTAGCGGGGCCCCCTACGAGCAGTACTTC.

DNA of the CDR3: TGTGCCAGCAGCTTAAGGACAGGGCGGGGTGAAAAACTGTTTTTT. Translation gives CASSLRTGRGEKLFF. This chain uses TRBV7-9 with TRBJ1-4, with 8 bases that match TRBD1. CDR1 and CDR2 (germline): SEHNR, FQNEAQ (reference sequence). The length of the CDR3 is 15 residues. Germline trimming cut 2 bases from V and 7 bases from J; bases unmatched to any gene: 6.